This paragraph covers one T cell receptor (beta chain) sequence. This specimen comes from a study of blood T cell repertoires in COVID-19. Study-wide context: From T cells, B-cell-depleted T cells, or PBMCs came the material, which was cDNA or gDNA.

The Seattle patients, enrolled during active infection, were followed longitudinally. Methods used by the authors: Scientists estimated how many nucleated cells there were by amplifying reference gene primers. Using immunoSEQ multiplex PCR, the repertoire was profiled, and TCRdb retains in-frame clones only, with some absent. V, J and clone size reflect that table, while D and trimming were determined from the DNA. The sample records 300,000 to 350,000 clones, around 90% being singletons. The sample taken for sequencing was peripheral blood. The TCR sequence derives from a woman aged 25 to 39 with COVID-19, enrolled during active disease.

CDR3: CASNPRGNQPQHF. DNA of the CDR3: TGTGCCAGTAACCCGCGAGGCAATCAGCCCCAGCATTTT. This sequence joins TRBV19 and TRBJ1-5; no definite D call. The CDR3 length is 13 residues. Germline loops: CDR1 LNHDA, CDR2 SQIVND (reference sequence). V lost 7 bases to trimming and J lost 2 bases, with 9 bases between them.